This T cell receptor beta chain was captured by sequencing in a study of blood T cell repertoires in COVID-19. Under the authors' procedure: Counts of nucleated cells, estimated from reference gene primer amplification, were obtained. Clones were read by immunoSEQ multiplex PCR, and TCRdb kept only the in-frame ones, dropping some. V, J and clone size were drawn from that table, and D and trimming were deduced from the DNA. Seen here are about 42,000 clones, 75% to 90% observed once, and the top ten hold around 25%. This clone turned up a few times. The germline V gene encodes CDR1 SQVTM and CDR2 ANQGSEA. Trimming cost V 6 bases and J 5 bases; bases outside gene matches: 9. The CDR3 sequence is 13 residues long.

V and J are TRBV29-1 and TRBJ2-7; TRBD2 matches 8 bases. The specimen was peripheral blood. The sequence was obtained from an elderly woman in a cohort sampled during active or convalescent COVID-19. The CDR3 region is CSVLGRVSHEQYF. The DNA for the CDR3 is TGCAGCGTCCTCGGGAGGGTTAGTCACGAGCAGTACTTC.